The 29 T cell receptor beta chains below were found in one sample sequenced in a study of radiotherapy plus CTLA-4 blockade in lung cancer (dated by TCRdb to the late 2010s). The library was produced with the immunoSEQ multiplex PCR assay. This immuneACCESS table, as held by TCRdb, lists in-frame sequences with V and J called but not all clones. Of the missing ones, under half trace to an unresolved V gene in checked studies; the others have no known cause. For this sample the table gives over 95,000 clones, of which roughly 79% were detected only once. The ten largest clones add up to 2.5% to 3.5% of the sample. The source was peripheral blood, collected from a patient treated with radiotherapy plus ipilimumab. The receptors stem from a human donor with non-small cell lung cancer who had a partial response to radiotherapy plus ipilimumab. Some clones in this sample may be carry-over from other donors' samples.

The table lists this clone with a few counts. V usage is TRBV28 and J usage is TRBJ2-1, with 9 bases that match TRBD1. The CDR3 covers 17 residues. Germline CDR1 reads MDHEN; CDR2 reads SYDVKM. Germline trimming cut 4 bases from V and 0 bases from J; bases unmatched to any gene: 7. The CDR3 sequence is CASSWDRAPSSYNEQFF. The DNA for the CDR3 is TGTGCCAGCAGTTGGGACAGGGCCCCCAGCTCCTACAATGAGCAGTTCTTC.

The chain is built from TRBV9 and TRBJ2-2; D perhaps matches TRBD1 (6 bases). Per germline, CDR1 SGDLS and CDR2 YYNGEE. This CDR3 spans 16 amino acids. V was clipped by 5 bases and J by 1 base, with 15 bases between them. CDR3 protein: CASSAGQTGNTGELFF. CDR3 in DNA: TGTGCCAGCAGTGCAGGTCAGACAGGGAACACCGGGGAGCTGTTTTTT.

DNA for the CDR3: TGTGCCAGCAGCTCGATAAAGGGGTTTCAGCCCCAGCATTTT. It specifies CASSSIKGFQPQHF. The chain has TRBV7-9 and TRBJ1-5, with TRBD1 as a possible D gene (5 bases). The CDR3 consists of 14 residues. Trimming stripped 4 bases from V and 6 bases from J, with 13 bases between. Germline values: CDR1 SEHNR, CDR2 FQNEAQ (reference sequence). Filled out from reference TRBV7-9 and TRBJ1-5, the complete variable domain reads DTGVSQNPRHKITKRGQNVTFRCDPISEHNRLYWYRQTLGQGPEFLTYFQNEAQLEKSRLLSDRFSAERPKGSFSTLEIQRTEQGDSAMYLCASSSIKGFQPQHFGDGTRLSIL.

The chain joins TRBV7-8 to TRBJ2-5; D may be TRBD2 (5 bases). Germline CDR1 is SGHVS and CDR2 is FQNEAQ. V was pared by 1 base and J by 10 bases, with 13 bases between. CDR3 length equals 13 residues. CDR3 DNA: TGTGCCAGCAGCTTAGGGGATAACAGCGGCCAGTACTTC. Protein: CASSLGDNSGQYF.

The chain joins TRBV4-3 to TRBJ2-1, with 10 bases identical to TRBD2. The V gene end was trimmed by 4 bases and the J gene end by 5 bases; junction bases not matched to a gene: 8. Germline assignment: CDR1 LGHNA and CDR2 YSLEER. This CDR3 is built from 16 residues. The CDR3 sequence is CASSRERGGYNNEQFF. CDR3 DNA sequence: TGCGCCAGCAGCCGGGAGCGGGGGGGTTATAACAATGAGCAGTTCTTC.

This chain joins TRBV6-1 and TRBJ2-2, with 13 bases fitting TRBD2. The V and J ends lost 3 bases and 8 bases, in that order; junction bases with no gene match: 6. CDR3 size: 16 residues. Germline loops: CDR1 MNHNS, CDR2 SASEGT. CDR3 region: CASSEETSGRSGELFF. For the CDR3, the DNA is TGTGCCAGCAGTGAGGAGACTAGCGGGAGGTCGGGGGAGCTGTTTTTT.

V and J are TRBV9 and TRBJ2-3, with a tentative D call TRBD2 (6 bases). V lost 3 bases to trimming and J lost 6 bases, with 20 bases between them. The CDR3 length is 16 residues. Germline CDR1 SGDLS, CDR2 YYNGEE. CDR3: CASSALANVPRDTQYF. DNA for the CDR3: TGTGCCAGCAGCGCCCTAGCGAACGTTCCCCGGGATACGCAGTATTTT.

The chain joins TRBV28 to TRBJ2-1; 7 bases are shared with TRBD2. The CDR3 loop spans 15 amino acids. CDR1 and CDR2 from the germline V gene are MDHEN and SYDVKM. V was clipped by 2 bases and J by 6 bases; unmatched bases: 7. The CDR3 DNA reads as TGTGCCAGCAGTTTAAAAAGGGAGGGATCCAATGAGCAGTTCTTC. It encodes CASSLKREGSNEQFF.

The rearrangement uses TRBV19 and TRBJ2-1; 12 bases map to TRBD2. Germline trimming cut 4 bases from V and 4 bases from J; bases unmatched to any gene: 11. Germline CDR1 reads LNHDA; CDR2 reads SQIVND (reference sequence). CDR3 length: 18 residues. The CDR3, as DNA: TGTGCCAGTAGTAGGCGCCCTCCCGGGACTAGCGGGTACAATGAGCAGTTCTTC. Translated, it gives CASSRRPPGTSGYNEQFF. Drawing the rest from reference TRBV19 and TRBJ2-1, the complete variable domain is DGGITQSPKYLFRKEGQNVTLSCEQNLNHDAMYWYRQDPGQGLRLIYYSQIVNDFQKGDIAEGYSVSREKKESFPLTVTSAQKNPTAFYLCASSRRPPGTSGYNEQFFGPGTRLTVL.

The CDR3 coding sequence is TGTGCCAGCAGTCGGGACAGGGGTGCCTACAATGAGCAGTTCTTC. Its translation: CASSRDRGAYNEQFF. The gene calls are TRBV2 and TRBJ2-1; 10 bases fit TRBD1. CDR1 and CDR2 (germline): SNHLY, FYNNEI. V lost 5 bases to trimming and J lost 2 bases; unmatched junction nucleotides: 3. The CDR3 has 15 amino acids.

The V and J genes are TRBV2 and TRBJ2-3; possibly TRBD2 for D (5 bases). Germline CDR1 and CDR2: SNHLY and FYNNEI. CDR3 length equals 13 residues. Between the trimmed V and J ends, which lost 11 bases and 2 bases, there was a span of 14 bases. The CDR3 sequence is CAGKGEPTDTQYF. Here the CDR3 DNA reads TGTGCCGGGAAGGGAGAACCCACAGATACGCAGTATTTT. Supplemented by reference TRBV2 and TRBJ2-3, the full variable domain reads EPEVTQTPSHQVTQMGQEVILRCVPISNHLYFYWYRQILGQKVEFLVSFYNNEISEKSEIFDDQFSVERPDGSNFTLKIRSTKLEDSAMYFCAGKGEPTDTQYFGPGTRLTVL.

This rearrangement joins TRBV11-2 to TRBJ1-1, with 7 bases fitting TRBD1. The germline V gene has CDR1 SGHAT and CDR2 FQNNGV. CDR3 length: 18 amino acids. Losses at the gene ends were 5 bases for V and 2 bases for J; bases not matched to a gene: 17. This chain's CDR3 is CASSPRGGRQGSNTEAFF. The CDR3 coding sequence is TGTGCCAGCAGCCCTCGGGGAGGCAGACAGGGAAGTAACACTGAAGCTTTCTTT.

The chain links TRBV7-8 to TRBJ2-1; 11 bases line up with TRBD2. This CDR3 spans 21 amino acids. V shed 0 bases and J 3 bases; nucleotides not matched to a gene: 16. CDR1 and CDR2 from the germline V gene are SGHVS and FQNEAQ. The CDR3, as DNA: TGTGCCAGCAGCTTAGCGTACCGACTATACGGGACTAGCGGTAACTACAATGAGCAGTTCTTC. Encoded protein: CASSLAYRLYGTSGNYNEQFF.

The CDR3 sequence is CASSLASVPYGYTF. CDR3 nucleotides: TGTGCCAGCAGCTTAGCCTCCGTTCCCTATGGCTACACCTTC. The chain couples TRBV7-9 to TRBJ1-2; D call uncertain. From germline, CDR1 is SEHNR and CDR2 FQNEAQ (reference sequence). The CDR3 sequence is 14 residues long. V shed 0 bases and J shed 4 bases, with 9 bases lying between them. Full variable domain (outside the CDR3, taken from reference TRBV7-9 and TRBJ1-2): DTGVSQNPRHKITKRGQNVTFRCDPISEHNRLYWYRQTLGQGPEFLTYFQNEAQLEKSRLLSDRFSAERPKGSFSTLEIQRTEQGDSAMYLCASSLASVPYGYTFGSGTRLTVV.

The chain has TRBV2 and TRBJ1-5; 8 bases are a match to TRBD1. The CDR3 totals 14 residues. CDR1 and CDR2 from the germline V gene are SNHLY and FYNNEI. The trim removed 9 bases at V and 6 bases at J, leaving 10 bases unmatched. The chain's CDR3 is CASRTGQLVQPQHF. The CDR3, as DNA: TGTGCCAGTAGGACAGGGCAACTAGTTCAGCCCCAGCATTTT.

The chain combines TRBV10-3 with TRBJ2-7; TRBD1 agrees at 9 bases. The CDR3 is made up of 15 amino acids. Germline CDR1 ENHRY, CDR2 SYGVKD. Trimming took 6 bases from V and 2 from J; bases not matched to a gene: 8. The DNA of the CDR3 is TGTGCCATCAGCCAACCGGGACAGGGTACCTACGAGCAGTACTTC. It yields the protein CAISQPGQGTYEQYF.

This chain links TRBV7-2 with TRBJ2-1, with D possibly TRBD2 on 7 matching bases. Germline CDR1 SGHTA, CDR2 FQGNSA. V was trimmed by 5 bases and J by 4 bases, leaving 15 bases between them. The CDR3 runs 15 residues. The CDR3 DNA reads TGTGCCAGCAGCCCCTCGGCGGGGGCGTACAATGAGCAGTTCTTC. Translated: CASSPSAGAYNEQFF. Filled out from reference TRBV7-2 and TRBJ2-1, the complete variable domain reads GAGVSQSPSNKVTEKGKDVELRCDPISGHTALYWYRQSLGQGLEFLIYFQGNSAPDKSGLPSDRFSAERTGGSVSTLTIQRTQQEDSAVYLCASSPSAGAYNEQFFGPGTRLTVL.

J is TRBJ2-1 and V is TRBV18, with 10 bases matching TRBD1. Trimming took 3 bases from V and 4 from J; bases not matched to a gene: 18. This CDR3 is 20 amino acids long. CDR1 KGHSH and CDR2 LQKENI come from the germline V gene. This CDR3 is CASSPLRDRGGLGQYNEQFF. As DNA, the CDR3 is TGTGCCAGCTCACCCCTCCGGGACAGGGGAGGCTTGGGACAGTACAATGAGCAGTTCTTC.

The CDR3 DNA is TGCGCCAGCAGTGAGTCTAGCGGGGCTGACTACGAGCAGTACTTC. Protein product: CASSESSGADYEQYF. The chain recombines TRBV10-1 with TRBJ2-7; 8 bases align to TRBD2. The germline CDR1 and CDR2 sequences are WNHNN and SYGVQD (reference sequence). This CDR3 has 15 amino acids. V dropped 0 bases and J dropped 3; count of bases not matched to a gene: 4.

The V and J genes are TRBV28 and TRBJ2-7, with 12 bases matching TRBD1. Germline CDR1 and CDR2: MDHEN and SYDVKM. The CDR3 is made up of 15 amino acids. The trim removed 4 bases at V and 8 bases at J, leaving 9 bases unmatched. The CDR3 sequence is CASSSPGTGGSKQYF. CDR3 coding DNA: TGTGCCAGCAGTTCCCCAGGGACAGGGGGCTCTAAGCAGTACTTC. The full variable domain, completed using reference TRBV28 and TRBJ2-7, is DVKVTQSSRYLVKRTGEKVFLECVQDMDHENMFWYRQDPGLGLRLIYFSYDVKMKEKGDIPEGYSVSREKKERFSLILESASTNQTSMYLCASSSPGTGGSKQYFGPGTRLTVT.

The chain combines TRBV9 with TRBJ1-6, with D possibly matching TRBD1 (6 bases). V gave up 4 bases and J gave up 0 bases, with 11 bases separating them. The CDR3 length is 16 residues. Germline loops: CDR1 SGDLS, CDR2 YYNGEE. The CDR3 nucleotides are TGTGCCAGCAGCTTTACAGGGAGCTCCTATAATTCACCCCTCCACTTT. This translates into CASSFTGSSYNSPLHF.

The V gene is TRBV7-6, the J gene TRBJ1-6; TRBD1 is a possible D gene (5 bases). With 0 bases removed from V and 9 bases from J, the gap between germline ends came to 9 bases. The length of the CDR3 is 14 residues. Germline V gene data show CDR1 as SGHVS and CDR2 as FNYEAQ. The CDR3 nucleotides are TGTGCCAGCAGCTTAGCAGGGGTGGGTTCACCCCTCCACTTT. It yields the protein CASSLAGVGSPLHF.

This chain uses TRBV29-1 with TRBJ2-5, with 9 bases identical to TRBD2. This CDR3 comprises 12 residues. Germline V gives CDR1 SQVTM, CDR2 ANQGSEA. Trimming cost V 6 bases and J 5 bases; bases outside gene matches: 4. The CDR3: CSVPTSGETQYF. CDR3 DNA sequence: TGCAGCGTACCGACTAGCGGCGAGACCCAGTACTTC.

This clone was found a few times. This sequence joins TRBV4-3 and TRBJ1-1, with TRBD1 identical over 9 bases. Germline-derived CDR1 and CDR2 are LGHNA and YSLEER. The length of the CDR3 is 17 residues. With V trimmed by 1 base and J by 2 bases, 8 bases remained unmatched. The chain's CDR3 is CASSQVGGDRENTEAFF. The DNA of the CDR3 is TGCGCCAGCAGCCAAGTGGGGGGGGACAGGGAAAACACTGAAGCTTTCTTT.

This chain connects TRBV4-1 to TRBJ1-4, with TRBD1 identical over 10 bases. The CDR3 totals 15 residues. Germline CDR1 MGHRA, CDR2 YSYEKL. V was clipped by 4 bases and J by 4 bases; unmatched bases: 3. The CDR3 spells CASSRGQGFNEKLFF. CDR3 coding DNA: TGCGCCAGCAGCCGGGGACAGGGGTTTAATGAAAAACTGTTTTTT.

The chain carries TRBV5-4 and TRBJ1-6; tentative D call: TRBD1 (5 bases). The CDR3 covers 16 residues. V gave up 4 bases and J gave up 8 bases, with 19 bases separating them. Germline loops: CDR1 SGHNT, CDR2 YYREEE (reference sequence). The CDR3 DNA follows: TGTGCCAGCAGCCAAGACCTGGGGCAGGCCCATTCACCCCTCCACTTT. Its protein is CASSQDLGQAHSPLHF.

The CDR3 region is CASSLGPGRNSPLHF. The CDR3 nucleotides read TGTGCCAGCAGCTTAGGGCCAGGGCGTAATTCACCCCTCCACTTT. This chain uses TRBV7-6 with TRBJ1-6, with D perhaps TRBD1 (5 bases). V was shortened by 1 base and J by 6 bases, with 10 bases between the two germline ends. The CDR3 loop spans 15 amino acids. Germline V gene data show CDR1 as SGHVS and CDR2 as FNYEAQ. The variable domain in full, with the rest retrieved from reference TRBV7-6 and TRBJ1-6, is GAGVSQSPRYKVTKRGQDVALRCDPISGHVSLYWYRQALGQGPEFLTYFNYEAQQDKSGLPNDRFSAERPEGSISTLTIQRTEQRDSAMYRCASSLGPGRNSPLHFGNGTRLTVT.

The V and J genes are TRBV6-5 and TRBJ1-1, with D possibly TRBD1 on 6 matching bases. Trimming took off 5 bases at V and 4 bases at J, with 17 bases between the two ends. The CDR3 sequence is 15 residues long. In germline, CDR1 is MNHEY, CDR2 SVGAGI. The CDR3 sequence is CASSLEPRGPTEAFF. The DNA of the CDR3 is TGTGCCAGCAGTCTAGAACCCAGGGGACCCACTGAAGCTTTCTTT.

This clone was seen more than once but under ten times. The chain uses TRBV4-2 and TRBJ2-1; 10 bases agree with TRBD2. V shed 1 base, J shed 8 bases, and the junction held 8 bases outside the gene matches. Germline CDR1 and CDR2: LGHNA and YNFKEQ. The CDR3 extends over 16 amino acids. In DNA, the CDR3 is TGTGCCAGCAGCCAAGGGGGCCTAGCGGGAGTCCATGAGCAGTTCTTC. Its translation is CASSQGGLAGVHEQFF.